One and the same sample provided the 3 T cell receptor beta chains below, sequenced in a study of shared clonotypes between healthy human individuals. Assay used: immunoSEQ multiplex PCR; TCRdb lists only in-frame clones, some missing. The sample holds 2 million to 3 million clones; 80% to 95% are singletons and the top ten take more than 0.35%. The sample consisted of naive CD4+ T cells from PBMCs. Subset noted: CD45RA+ positively selected. These receptors all come from a man in his late teens or twenties in good health. Some clones in this sample may be carry-over from other donors' samples.

This clone was counted a single time. The chain is built from TRBV5-1 and TRBJ1-4, with D perhaps matching TRBD1 (5 bases). CDR3 length: 16 amino acids. Trimming pared 1 base from V and 6 bases from J, leaving 16 bases between. Germline V gene data show CDR1 as SGHRS and CDR2 as YFSETQ. The CDR3 sequence: CASSLRGGPGDEKLFF. CDR3 in DNA: TGCGCCAGCAGCTTGAGGGGTGGTCCAGGCGATGAAAAACTGTTTTTT.

This chain joins TRBV4-2 and TRBJ1-3, with a weak D call TRBD1 (5 bases). The V end lost 4 bases, the J end lost 0 bases, and 13 bases lay between the germline ends. Germline V lookup: CDR1 LGHNA, CDR2 YNFKEQ. This CDR3 is 16 amino acids long. DNA of the CDR3: TGTGCCAGCAGCCCTCAAGGCACAGGCTCTGGAAACACCATATATTTT. Amino acid sequence: CASSPQGTGSGNTIYF.

This clone came up once. Different DNA sequences within this sample yield the same CDR3. The chain's CDR3 is CASSPGQGSYTF. The CDR3 coding sequence is TGTGCCAGCAGCCCAGGACAGGGCAGCTACACCTTC. J is TRBJ1-2 and V is TRBV7-9, with 8 bases matching TRBD1. Germline V lookup: CDR1 SEHNR, CDR2 FQNEAQ (reference sequence). J was trimmed by 9 bases and V by 5 bases; bases with no gene match: 5. The CDR3 spans 12 residues.